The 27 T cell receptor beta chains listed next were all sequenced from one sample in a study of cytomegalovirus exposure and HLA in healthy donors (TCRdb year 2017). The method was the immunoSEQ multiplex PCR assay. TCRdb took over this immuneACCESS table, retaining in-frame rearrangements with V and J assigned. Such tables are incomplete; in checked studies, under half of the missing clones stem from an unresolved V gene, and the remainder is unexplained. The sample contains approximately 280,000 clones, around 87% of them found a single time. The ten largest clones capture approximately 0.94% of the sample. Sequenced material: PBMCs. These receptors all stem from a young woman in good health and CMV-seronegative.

CDR3 amino acids: CSVQGGSYGYTF. In nucleotides, the CDR3 is TGCAGCGTTCAGGGAGGGAGCTATGGCTACACCTTC. J is TRBJ1-2 and V is TRBV29-1; D possibly corresponds to TRBD1 (5 bases). The CDR3 loop spans 12 amino acids. The V and J ends lost 5 bases and 4 bases respectively, with 11 bases between them. Germline assignment: CDR1 SQVTM and CDR2 ANQGSEA.

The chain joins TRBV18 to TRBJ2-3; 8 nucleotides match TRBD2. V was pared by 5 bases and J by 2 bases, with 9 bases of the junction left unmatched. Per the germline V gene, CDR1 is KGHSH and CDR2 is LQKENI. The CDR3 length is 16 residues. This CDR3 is CASSSIAGRFTDTQYF. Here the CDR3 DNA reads TGTGCCAGCTCATCTATAGCGGGGAGGTTCACAGATACGCAGTATTTT.

In DNA form, the CDR3 reads TGTGCCTGGGGAAAAGGCGGGATCCGGATCTACGAGCAGTACTTC. Translating gives CAWGKGGIRIYEQYF. The V call is TRBV30, the J call TRBJ2-7, with D possibly being TRBD2 (6 bases). This CDR3 contains 15 residues. CDR1 and CDR2 from the germline V gene are GTSNPN and SVGIG (reference sequence). With 5 bases removed from V and 3 bases from J, the gap between germline ends came to 20 bases.

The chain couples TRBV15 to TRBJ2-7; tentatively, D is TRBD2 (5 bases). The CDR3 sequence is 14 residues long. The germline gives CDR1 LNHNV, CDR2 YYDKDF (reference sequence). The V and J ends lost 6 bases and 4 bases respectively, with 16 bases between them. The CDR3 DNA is TGTGCCACCAGACGAACCCGGGGTAATTACGAGCAGTACTTC. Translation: CATRRTRGNYEQYF.

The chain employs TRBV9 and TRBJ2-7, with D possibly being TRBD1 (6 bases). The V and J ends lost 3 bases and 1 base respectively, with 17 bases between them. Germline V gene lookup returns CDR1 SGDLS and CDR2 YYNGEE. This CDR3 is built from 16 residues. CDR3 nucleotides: TGTGCCAGCAGCGCCAAGTCGACAGGATATTCCTACGAGCAGTACTTC. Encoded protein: CASSAKSTGYSYEQYF.

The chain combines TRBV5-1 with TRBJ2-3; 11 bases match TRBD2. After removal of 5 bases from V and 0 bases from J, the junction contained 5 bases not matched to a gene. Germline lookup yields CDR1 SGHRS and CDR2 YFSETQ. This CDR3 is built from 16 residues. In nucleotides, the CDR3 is TGCGCCAGCAGACACGGGACTAGCGGTAGCACAGATACGCAGTATTTT. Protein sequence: CASRHGTSGSTDTQYF.

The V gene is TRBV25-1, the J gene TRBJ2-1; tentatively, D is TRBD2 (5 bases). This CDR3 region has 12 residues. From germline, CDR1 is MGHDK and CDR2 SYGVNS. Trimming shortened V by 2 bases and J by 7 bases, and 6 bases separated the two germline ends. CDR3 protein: CASSERGNEQFF. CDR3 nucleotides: TGTGCCAGCAGTGAACGGGGTAATGAGCAGTTCTTC.

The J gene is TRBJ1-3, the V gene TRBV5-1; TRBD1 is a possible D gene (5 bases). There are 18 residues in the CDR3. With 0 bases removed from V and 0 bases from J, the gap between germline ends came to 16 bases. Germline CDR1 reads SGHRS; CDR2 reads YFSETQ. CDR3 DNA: TGCGCCAGCAGCTTGGGTTATGACAGCCGACTCTCTGGAAACACCATATATTTT. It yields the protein CASSLGYDSRLSGNTIYF. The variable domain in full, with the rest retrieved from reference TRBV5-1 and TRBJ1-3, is KAGVTQTPRYLIKTRGQQVTLSCSPISGHRSVSWYQQTPGQGLQFLFEYFSETQRNKGNFPGRFSGRQFSNSRSEMNVSTLELGDSALYLCASSLGYDSRLSGNTIYFGEGSWLTVV.

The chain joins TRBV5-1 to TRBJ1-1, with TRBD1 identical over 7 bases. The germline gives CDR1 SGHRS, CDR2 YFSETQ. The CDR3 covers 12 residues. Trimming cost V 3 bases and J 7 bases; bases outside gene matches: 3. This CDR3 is CASSWDSIEAFF. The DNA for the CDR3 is TGCGCCAGCAGCTGGGACAGTATTGAAGCTTTCTTT.

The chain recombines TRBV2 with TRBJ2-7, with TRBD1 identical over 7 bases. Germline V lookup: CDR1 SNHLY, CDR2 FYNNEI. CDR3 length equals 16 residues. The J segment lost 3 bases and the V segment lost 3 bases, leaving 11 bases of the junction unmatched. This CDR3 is CASSERIGGAVYEQYF. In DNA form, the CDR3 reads TGTGCCAGCAGTGAGAGAATAGGGGGCGCAGTCTACGAGCAGTACTTC.

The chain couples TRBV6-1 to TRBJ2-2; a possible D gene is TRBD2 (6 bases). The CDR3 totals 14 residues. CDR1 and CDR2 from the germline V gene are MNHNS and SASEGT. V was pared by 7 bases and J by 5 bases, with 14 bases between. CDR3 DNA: TGTGCCAGCATTCTGTCTAGCGATACCGGGGAGCTGTTTTTT. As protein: CASILSSDTGELFF.

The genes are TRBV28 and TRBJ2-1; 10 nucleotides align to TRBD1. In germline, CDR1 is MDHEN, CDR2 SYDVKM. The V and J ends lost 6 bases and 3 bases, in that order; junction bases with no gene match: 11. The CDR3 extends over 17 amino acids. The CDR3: CASRPRHRDRGYNEQFF. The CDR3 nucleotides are TGTGCCAGCAGACCCCGCCACCGGGACAGGGGCTACAATGAGCAGTTCTTC.

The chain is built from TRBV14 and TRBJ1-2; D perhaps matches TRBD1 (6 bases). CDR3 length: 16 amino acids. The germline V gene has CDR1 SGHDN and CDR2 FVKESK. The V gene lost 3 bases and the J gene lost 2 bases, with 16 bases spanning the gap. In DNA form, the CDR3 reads TGTGCCAGCAGCCAGGTGGGGGGGCCGCAGAACTATGGCTACACCTTC. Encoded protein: CASSQVGGPQNYGYTF.

The CDR3 spells CASSLEIVTGGFNEQFF. The CDR3 nucleotides are TGTGCCAGCAGCTTGGAAATTGTGACAGGGGGCTTCAATGAGCAGTTCTTC. The rearrangement links TRBV5-6 to TRBJ2-1; 10 positions match TRBD1. The CDR3 totals 17 residues. With V trimmed by 0 bases and J by 6 bases, 9 bases remained unmatched. Germline CDR1 SGHDT, CDR2 YYEEEE.

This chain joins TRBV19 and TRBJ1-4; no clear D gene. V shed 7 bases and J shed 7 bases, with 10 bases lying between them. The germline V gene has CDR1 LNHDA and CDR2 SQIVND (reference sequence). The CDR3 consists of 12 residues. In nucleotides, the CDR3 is TGTGCCAGTACCAGGTTCGGTGAAAAACTGTTTTTT. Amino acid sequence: CASTRFGEKLFF.

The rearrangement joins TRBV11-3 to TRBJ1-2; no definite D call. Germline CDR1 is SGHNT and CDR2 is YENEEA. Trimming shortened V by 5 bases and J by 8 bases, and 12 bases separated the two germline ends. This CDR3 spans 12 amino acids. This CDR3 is CASSIGPGGYTF. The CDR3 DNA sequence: TGTGCCAGCAGCATAGGCCCCGGGGGCTACACCTTC.

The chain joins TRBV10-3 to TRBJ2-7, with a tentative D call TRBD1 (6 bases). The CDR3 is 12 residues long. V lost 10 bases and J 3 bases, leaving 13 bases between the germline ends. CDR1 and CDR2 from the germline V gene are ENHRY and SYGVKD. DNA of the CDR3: TGTGCCAGTAGGACAGATTACTACGAGCAGTACTTC. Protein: CASRTDYYEQYF.

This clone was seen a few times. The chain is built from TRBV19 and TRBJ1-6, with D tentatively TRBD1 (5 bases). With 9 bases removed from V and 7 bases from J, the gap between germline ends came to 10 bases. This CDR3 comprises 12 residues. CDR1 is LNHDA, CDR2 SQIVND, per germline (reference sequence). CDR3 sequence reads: CASGHQNSPLHF. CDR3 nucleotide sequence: TGTGCCAGCGGACACCAGAATTCACCCCTCCACTTT.

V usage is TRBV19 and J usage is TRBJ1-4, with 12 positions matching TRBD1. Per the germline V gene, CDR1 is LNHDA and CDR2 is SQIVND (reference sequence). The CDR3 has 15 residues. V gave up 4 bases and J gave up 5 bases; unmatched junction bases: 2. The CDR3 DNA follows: TGTGCCAGTAGTACCGGGACAGGGGGCAATGAAAAACTGTTTTTT. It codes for CASSTGTGGNEKLFF. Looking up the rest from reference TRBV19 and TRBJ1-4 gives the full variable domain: DGGITQSPKYLFRKEGQNVTLSCEQNLNHDAMYWYRQDPGQGLRLIYYSQIVNDFQKGDIAEGYSVSREKKESFPLTVTSAQKNPTAFYLCASSTGTGGNEKLFFGSGTQLSVL.

CDR3 coding DNA: TGTGCCAGCAGCTTGGGCCCACAGGGAGGGACAGGTCGCCCTTACGGCTACACCTTC. Its protein product is CASSLGPQGGTGRPYGYTF. The J gene is TRBJ1-2, the V gene TRBV5-5, with 8 bases lining up with TRBD1. From germline, CDR1 is SGHKS and CDR2 YYEKEE (reference sequence). The length of the CDR3 is 19 residues. The trim removed 0 bases at V and 8 bases at J, leaving 21 bases unmatched.

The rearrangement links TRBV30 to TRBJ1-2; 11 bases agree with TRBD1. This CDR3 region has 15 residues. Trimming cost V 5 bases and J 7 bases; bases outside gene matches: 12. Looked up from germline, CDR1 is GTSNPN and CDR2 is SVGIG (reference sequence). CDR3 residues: CAWLFGQGAASGYTF. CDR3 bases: TGTGCCTGGCTGTTTGGACAGGGGGCGGCATCTGGCTACACCTTC.

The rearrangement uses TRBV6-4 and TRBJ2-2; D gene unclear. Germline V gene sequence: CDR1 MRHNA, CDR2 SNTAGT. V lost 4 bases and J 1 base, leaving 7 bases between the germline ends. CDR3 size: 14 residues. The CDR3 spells CASSGHENTGELFF. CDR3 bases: TGTGCCAGCAGTGGACACGAGAACACCGGGGAGCTGTTTTTT.

This CDR3 is CASSPRDRVLVGYNEQFF. For the CDR3, the DNA is TGTGCCAGCAGCCCACGGGACAGGGTTTTGGTGGGCTACAATGAGCAGTTCTTC. V and J are TRBV27 and TRBJ2-1; the match to TRBD1 covers 9 bases. From germline, CDR1 is MNHEY and CDR2 SMNVEV (reference sequence). This CDR3 region has 18 residues. After removal of 6 bases from V and 3 bases from J, the junction contained 15 bases not matched to a gene.

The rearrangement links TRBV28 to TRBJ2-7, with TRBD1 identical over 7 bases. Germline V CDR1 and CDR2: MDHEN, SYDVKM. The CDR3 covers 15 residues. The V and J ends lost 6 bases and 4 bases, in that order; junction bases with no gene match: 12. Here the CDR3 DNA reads TGTGCCAGCAGGCCGGAGCGAGGGGGCGGTTACGAGCAGTACTTC. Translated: CASRPERGGGYEQYF.

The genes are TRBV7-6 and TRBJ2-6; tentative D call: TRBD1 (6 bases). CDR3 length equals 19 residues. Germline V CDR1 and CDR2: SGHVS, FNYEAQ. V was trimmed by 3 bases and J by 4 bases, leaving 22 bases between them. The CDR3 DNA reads TGTGCCAGCAGCTTGGATTGGACAGAGGGGCTGCTGGGGGCCAACGTCCTGACTTTC. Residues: CASSLDWTEGLLGANVLTF.

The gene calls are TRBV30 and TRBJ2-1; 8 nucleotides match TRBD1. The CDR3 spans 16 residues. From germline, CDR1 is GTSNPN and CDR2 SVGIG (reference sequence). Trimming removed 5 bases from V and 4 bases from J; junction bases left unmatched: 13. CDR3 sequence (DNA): TGTGCCTGGTCCCGGGGACAGGAGATACCTTACAATGAGCAGTTCTTC. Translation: CAWSRGQEIPYNEQFF.

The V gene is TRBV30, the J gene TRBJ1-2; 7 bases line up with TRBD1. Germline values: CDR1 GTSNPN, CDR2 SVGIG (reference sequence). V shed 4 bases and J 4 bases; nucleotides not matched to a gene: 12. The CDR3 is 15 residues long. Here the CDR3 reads CAWTNPNYRGYGYTF. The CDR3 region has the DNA TGTGCCTGGACCAACCCAAATTACAGGGGCTATGGCTACACCTTC.